This T cell receptor beta chain was retrieved from a study of cytomegalovirus exposure and HLA in healthy donors. Study summary: Previous work identified roughly 110 million unique TCR beta sequences from about 179 million T cells.

In regard to this clone: Its antigen is as yet unknown.

The ends were cut back, 4 bases at V and 6 bases at J, with 13 bases in the middle. Looked up from germline, CDR1 is MNHEY and CDR2 is SMNVEV (reference sequence). The CDR3 is made up of 14 amino acids. PCR employed 60 Vbeta and 13 Jbeta primers. TCRdb's table, derived via immunoSEQ multiplex PCR, lists solely in-frame clones and lacks some. The sample yields fewer than 250,000 clones, around 90% seen once. Regarding the study as a whole: Researchers reported from a later analysis that most CMV-associated TCR beta chains appeared HLA-restricted. Under in vitro conditions, three CMV-associated chains were confirmed as specific for CMV antigens.

Sequencing used PBMCs. V is TRBV27 and J is TRBJ1-5; the D gene is possibly TRBD1 (6 bases). The TCR comes from a boy aged 2-9 years in good health and CMV-seronegative. CDR3 loop: CASSSNPRGQPQHF. DNA for the CDR3: TGTGCCAGCAGTTCGAACCCCAGGGGTCAGCCCCAGCATTTT.